The clone carrying this TCR beta chain was seen ten or more times. These data originate in a study of T cells in Graves' hyperthyroidism and ophthalmopathy. Amplified TCR beta CDR3 regions came from RNA transcripts. The HTBI primer set was used in a first-round RT-PCR of the TCR CDR3. TCRdb reprocessed the multiplex PCR reads with MiXCR, giving one entry per CDR3 protein. The table has 450,000 to 650,000 distinct CDR3 sequences, 14% seen once. Germline lookup yields CDR1 MNHEY and CDR2 SMNVEV (reference sequence). V was trimmed by 5 bases and J by 6 bases, leaving 26 bases between them. The CDR3 contains 17 residues.

The V gene is TRBV27, the J gene TRBJ2-7; D might be TRBD1 (5 bases). Sequencing was done on a sample of blood. The source is a woman aged 18-30 years with Graves' ophthalmopathy. The CDR3 region has the DNA TGTGCCAGCAGTCAAGGCCCCCCGAGGACACCGAGGACCGAGCAGTACTTC. It translates to CASSQGPPRTPRTEQYF.